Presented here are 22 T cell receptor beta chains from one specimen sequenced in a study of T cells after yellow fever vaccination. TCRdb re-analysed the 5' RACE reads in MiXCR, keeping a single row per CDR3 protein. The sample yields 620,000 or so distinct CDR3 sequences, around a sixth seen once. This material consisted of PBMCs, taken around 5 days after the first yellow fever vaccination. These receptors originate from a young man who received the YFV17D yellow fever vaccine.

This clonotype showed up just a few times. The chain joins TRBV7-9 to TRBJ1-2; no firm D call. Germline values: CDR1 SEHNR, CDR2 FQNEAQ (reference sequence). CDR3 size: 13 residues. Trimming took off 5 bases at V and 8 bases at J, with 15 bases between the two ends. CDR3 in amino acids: CASSPPARRGYTF. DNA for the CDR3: TGTGCCAGCAGCCCTCCCGCGCGCCGGGGCTACACCTTC.

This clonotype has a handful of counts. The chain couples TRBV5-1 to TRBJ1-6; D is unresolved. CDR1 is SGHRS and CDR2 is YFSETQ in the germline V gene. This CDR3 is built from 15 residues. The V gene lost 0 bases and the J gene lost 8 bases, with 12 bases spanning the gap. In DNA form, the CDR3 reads TGCGCCAGCAGCTTGGCATCATCCGGTTATTCACCCCTCCACTTT. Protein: CASSLASSGYSPLHF.

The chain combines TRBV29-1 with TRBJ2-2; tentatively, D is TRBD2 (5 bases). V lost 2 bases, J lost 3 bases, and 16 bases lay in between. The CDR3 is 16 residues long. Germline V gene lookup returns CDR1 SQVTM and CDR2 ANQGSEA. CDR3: CSVEIRGTAYTGELFF. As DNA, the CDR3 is TGCAGCGTTGAAATCCGGGGAACAGCCTACACCGGGGAGCTGTTTTTT.

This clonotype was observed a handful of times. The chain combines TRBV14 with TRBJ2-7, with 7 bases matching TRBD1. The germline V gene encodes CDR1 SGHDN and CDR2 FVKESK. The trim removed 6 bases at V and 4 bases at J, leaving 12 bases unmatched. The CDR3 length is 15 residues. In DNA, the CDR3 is TGTGCCAGCAGTCCCTACCGGGACAGAGTTTACGAGCAGTACTTC. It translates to CASSPYRDRVYEQYF.

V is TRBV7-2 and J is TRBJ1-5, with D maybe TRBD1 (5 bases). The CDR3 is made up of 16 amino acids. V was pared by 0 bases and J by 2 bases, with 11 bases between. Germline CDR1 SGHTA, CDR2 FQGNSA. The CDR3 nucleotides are TGTGCCAGCAGCTTAGCCCGGGGGACGGGCAATCAGCCCCAGCATTTT. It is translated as CASSLARGTGNQPQHF.

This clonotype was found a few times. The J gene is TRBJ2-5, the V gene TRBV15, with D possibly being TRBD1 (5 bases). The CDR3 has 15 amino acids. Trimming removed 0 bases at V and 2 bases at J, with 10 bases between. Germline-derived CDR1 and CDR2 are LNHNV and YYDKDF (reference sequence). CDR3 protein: CATSRDTTAQETQYF. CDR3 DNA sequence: TGTGCCACCAGCAGAGATACGACAGCACAAGAGACCCAGTACTTC.

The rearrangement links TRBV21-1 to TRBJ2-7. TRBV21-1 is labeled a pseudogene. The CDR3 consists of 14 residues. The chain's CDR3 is CASSLGKNSYEQYF. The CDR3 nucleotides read TGTGCCAGCAGCTTGGGGAAAAACAGCTACGAGCAGTACTTC.

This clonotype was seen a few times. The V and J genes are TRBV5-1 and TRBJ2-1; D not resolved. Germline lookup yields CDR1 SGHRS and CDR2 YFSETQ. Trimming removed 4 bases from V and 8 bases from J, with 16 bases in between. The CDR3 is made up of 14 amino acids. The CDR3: CASSTRRGGDEQFF. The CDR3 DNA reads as TGCGCCAGCAGCACCAGACGCGGCGGAGATGAGCAGTTCTTC.

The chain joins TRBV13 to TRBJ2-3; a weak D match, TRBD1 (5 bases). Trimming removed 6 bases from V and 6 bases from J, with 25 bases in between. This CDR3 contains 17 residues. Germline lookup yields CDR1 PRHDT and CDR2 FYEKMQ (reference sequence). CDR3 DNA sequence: TGTGCCAGCAGTTCCTTAGGGGTGGAGCTGCGAGGCGATACGCAGTATTTT. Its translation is CASSSLGVELRGDTQYF.

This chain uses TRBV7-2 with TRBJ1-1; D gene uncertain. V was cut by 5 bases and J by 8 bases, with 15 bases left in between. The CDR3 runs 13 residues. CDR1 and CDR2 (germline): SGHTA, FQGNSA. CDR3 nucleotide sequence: TGTGCCAGCAGCAAAAGGGTGGGTTGGGAAGCTTTCTTT. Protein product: CASSKRVGWEAFF.

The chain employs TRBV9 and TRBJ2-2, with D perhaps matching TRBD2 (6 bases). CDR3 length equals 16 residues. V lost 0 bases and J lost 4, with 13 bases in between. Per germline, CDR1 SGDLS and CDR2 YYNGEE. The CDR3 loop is CASSVEGGVGTGELFF. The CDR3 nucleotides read TGTGCCAGCAGCGTAGAGGGCGGGGTCGGCACCGGGGAGCTGTTTTTT.

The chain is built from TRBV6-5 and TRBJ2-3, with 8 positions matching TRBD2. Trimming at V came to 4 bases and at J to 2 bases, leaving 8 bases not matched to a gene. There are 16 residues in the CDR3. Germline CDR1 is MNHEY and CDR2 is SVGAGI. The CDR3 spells CASSSPTGGSTDTQYF. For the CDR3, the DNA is TGTGCCAGCAGTTCCCCGACGGGGGGGTCCACAGATACGCAGTATTTT.

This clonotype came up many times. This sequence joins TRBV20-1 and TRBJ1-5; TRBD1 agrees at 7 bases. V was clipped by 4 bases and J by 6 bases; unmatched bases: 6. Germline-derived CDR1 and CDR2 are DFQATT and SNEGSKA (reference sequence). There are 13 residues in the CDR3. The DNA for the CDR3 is TGCAGTGCTAATACAGGGGTGGGTCAGCCCCAGCATTTT. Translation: CSANTGVGQPQHF.

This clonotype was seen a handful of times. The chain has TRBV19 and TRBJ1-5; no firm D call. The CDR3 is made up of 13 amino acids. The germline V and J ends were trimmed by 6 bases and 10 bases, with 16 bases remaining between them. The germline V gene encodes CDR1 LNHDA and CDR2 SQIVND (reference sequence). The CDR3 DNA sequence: TGTGCCAGTAGATTCGACGGGATTAAACCCCAGCATTTT. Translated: CASRFDGIKPQHF. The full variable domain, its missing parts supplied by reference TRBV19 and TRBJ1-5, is DGGITQSPKYLFRKEGQNVTLSCEQNLNHDAMYWYRQDPGQGLRLIYYSQIVNDFQKGDIAEGYSVSREKKESFPLTVTSAQKNPTAFYLCASRFDGIKPQHFGDGTRLSIL.

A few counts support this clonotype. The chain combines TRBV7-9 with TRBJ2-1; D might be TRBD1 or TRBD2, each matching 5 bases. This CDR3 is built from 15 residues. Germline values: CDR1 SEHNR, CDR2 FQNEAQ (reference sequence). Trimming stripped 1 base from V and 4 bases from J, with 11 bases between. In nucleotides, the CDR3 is TGTGCCAGCAGCTTAGGGGACGCCACGTACAATGAGCAGTTCTTC. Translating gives CASSLGDATYNEQFF.

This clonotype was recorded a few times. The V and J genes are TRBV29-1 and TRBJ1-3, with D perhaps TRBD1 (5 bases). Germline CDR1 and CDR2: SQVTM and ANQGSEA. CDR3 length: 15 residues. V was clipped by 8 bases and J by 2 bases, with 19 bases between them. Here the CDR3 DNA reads TGCAGCCCTTCGAGGGGAAGGTTCCCTGGAAACACCATATATTTT. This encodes CSPSRGRFPGNTIYF. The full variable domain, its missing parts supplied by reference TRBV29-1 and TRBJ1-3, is SAVISQKPSRDICQRGTSLTIQCQVDSQVTMMFWYRQQPGQSLTLIATANQGSEATYESGFVIDKFPISRPNLTFSTLTVSNMSPEDSSIYLCSPSRGRFPGNTIYFGEGSWLTVV.

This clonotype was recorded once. The DNA of the CDR3 is TGCAGTGCTCTGCCGGGACTGGCCCAGGAGCAGTTCTTC. Protein sequence: CSALPGLAQEQFF. The chain joins TRBV20-1 to TRBJ2-1; weak D call: TRBD2 (6 bases). The CDR3 totals 13 residues. CDR1 is DFQATT, CDR2 SNEGSKA, per germline (reference sequence). Trimming took 5 bases from V and 10 from J, leaving 18 bases between them.

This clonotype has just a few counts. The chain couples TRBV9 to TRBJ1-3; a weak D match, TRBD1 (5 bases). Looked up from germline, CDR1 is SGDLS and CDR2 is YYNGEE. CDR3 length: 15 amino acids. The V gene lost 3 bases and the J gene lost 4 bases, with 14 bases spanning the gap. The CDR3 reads CASSGFAGPGNTIYF. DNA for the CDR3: TGTGCCAGCAGCGGCTTCGCGGGGCCAGGAAACACCATATATTTT.

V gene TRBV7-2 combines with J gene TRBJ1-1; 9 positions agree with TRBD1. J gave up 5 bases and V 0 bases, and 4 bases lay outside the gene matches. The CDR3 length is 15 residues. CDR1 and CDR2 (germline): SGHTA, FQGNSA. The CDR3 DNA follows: TGTGCCAGCAGCTTAGCTGGACAGGGGCAGACTGAAGCTTTCTTT. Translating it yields CASSLAGQGQTEAFF.

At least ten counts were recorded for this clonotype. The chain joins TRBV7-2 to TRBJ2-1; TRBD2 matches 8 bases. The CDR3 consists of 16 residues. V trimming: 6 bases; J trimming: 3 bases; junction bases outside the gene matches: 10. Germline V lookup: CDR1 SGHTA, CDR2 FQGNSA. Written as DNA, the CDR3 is TGTGCCAGCAGACCCCTCAGCGGGGGCGGCTACAATGAGCAGTTCTTC. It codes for CASRPLSGGGYNEQFF.

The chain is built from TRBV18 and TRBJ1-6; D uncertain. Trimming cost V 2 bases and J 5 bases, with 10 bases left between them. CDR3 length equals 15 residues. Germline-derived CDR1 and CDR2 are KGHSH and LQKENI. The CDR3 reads CASSPTSRNNSPLHF. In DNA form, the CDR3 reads TGTGCCAGCTCACCAACAAGTCGCAATAATTCACCCCTCCACTTT.

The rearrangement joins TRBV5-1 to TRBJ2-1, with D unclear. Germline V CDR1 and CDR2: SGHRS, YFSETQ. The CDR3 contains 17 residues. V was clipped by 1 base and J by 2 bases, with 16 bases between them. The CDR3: CASSLSLRNKAYNEQFF. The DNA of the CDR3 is TGCGCCAGCAGCTTGTCATTGCGGAATAAGGCCTACAATGAGCAGTTCTTC.